This TCR beta chain is from a study of blood T cell repertoires in COVID-19. About the research overall: Acute and convalescent COVID-19 specimens originated in the United States, Italy and Spain. PBMCs, B-cell-depleted T cells, or T cells were the source of the cDNA or gDNA that made up the material.

This clone was observed once. The authors' processing: Nucleated cell counts were estimated from reference gene primer amplification. TCRdb's copy holds only in-frame clones and misses some; the assay was immunoSEQ multiplex PCR. V, J and clone size are those of that table, while D and trimming were read from the DNA. The sample includes around 450,000 clones, around 89% of them seen just once. V shed 2 bases and J 2 bases; nucleotides not matched to a gene: 10. From germline, CDR1 is LGHDT and CDR2 YNNKEL (reference sequence). The CDR3 loop spans 17 amino acids. The sequenced material came from peripheral blood. The sequence came from a woman aged 30 to 39 with acute or convalescent COVID-19. The chain couples TRBV3-1 (or the pseudogene TRBV3-2) to TRBJ2-7; 9 bases map to TRBD1. CDR3 sequence reads: CASSQQTSRDRAYEQYF. The CDR3 DNA reads as TGTGCCAGCAGCCAACAAACTTCGAGGGACAGGGCCTACGAGCAGTACTTC.